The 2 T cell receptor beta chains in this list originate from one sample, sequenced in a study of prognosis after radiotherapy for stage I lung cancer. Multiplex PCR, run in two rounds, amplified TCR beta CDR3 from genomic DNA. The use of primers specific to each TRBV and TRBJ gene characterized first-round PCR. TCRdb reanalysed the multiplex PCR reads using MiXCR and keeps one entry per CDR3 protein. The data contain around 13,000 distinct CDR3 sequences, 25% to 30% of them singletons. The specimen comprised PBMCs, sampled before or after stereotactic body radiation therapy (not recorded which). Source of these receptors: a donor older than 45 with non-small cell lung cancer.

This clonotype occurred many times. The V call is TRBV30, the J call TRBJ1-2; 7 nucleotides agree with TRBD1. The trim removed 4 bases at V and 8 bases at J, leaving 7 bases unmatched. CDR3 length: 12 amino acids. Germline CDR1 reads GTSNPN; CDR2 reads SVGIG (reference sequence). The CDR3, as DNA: TGTGCCTGGATCAGGGGGGGGGGAGGCTACACCTTC. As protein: CAWIRGGGGYTF.

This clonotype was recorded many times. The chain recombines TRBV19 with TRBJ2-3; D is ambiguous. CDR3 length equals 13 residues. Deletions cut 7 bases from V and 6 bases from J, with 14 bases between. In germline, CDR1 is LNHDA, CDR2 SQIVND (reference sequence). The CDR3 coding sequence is TGTGCCAGTAAGTCAGGTACATTGGATACGCAGTATTTT. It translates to CASKSGTLDTQYF.